A single TCR beta chain is shown here with its context. The sample originates from a study of technical replicates of blood from a handful of donors. Produced via immunoSEQ multiplex PCR; TCRdb's table is partial and in-frame only. The sample carries tens of thousands of clones, just under 95% recorded once. The CDR3 is 13 amino acids. Trimming cost V 4 bases and J 6 bases, with 13 bases left between them. Germline-derived CDR1 and CDR2 are LGHNA and YNFKEQ. Material: T cells isolated from PBMCs. The clonotype was recovered from a human donor in good health. The V call is TRBV4-2, the J call TRBJ2-7; possibly TRBD1 for D (7 bases). DNA of the CDR3: TGTGCCAGCAGCCCTAGACAGGGAGGCGAGCAGTACTTC. It encodes CASSPRQGGEQYF.